The 9 T cell receptor beta chains below come from one sample, sequenced in a study of cytomegalovirus exposure and HLA in healthy donors. The assay was immunoSEQ multiplex PCR, and TCRdb's table has in-frame clones only and misses some. The table includes roughly 150,000 clones, roughly 89% detected once. Sequences were obtained from PBMCs. Receptors were obtained from a woman aged 18-30 years in good health and CMV-seropositive.

The chain links TRBV7-2 to TRBJ2-5, with 10 nucleotides matching TRBD2. This CDR3 contains 15 residues. V was pared by 5 bases and J by 5 bases, with 8 bases of the junction left unmatched. Germline V gene sequence: CDR1 SGHTA, CDR2 FQGNSA. The CDR3 DNA reads TGTGCCAGCAGCCCCAGCGGGAGGGCCGATGAGACCCAGTACTTC. Protein sequence: CASSPSGRADETQYF. Using reference TRBV7-2 and TRBJ2-5 for the parts outside the CDR3, the full variable domain is GAGVSQSPSNKVTEKGKDVELRCDPISGHTALYWYRQSLGQGLEFLIYFQGNSAPDKSGLPSDRFSAERTGGSVSTLTIQRTQQEDSAVYLCASSPSGRADETQYFGPGTRLLVL.

The chain carries TRBV10-3 and TRBJ1-2, with a weak D call TRBD1 (5 bases). This CDR3 is built from 14 residues. Germline loops: CDR1 ENHRY, CDR2 SYGVKD. Trimming took 3 bases from V and 7 from J, leaving 15 bases between them. Here the CDR3 reads CAISDGQGFGGYTF. The CDR3 region has the DNA TGTGCCATCAGTGACGGGCAGGGCTTTGGTGGCTACACCTTC.

The chain employs TRBV4-2 and TRBJ2-7; TRBD2 aligns across 8 bases. In germline, CDR1 is LGHNA, CDR2 YNFKEQ. The CDR3 has 16 amino acids. V lost 5 bases and J lost 5; bases outside the gene matches: 14. The CDR3 DNA follows: TGTGCCAGCAGCTCCCGTCCCGGGAGGGCCATCCACGAGCAGTACTTC. This gives the protein CASSSRPGRAIHEQYF.

The J gene is TRBJ2-1, the V gene TRBV6-1; a possible D gene is TRBD2 (7 bases). Germline values: CDR1 MNHNS, CDR2 SASEGT. The CDR3 runs 15 residues. Trimming took off 8 bases at V and 4 bases at J, with 18 bases between the two ends. The CDR3 coding sequence is TGTGCCAGCCGCACCTCGGGGGGCGAGTACAATGAGCAGTTCTTC. The encoded protein is CASRTSGGEYNEQFF.

The gene calls are TRBV27 and TRBJ1-1; tentative D call: TRBD1 (5 bases). The CDR3 totals 13 residues. Per the germline V gene, CDR1 is MNHEY and CDR2 is SMNVEV (reference sequence). V lost 7 bases and J lost 1, with 10 bases in between. CDR3 in amino acids: CASKTEPNTEAFF. CDR3 coding DNA: TGTGCCAGCAAGACAGAGCCGAACACTGAAGCTTTCTTT.

The J gene is TRBJ2-1, the V gene TRBV6-5; 8 nucleotides agree with TRBD1. The trim removed 2 bases at V and 9 bases at J, leaving 6 bases unmatched. The CDR3 has 14 residues. Germline CDR1 reads MNHEY; CDR2 reads SVGAGI. CDR3 bases: TGTGCCAGCAGTTACGGCAGGGGGCGGGGTGAGCAGTTCTTC. This gives the protein CASSYGRGRGEQFF.

The chain is built from TRBV5-1 and TRBJ2-1; no firm D call. V lost 0 bases and J 4 bases, leaving 8 bases between the germline ends. The CDR3 contains 14 residues. Germline lookup yields CDR1 SGHRS and CDR2 YFSETQ. CDR3 residues: CASSLVDTYNEQFF. Written as DNA, the CDR3 is TGCGCCAGCAGCTTGGTTGACACGTACAATGAGCAGTTCTTC. Together with reference TRBV5-1 and TRBJ2-1, the CDR3 gives the full variable domain: KAGVTQTPRYLIKTRGQQVTLSCSPISGHRSVSWYQQTPGQGLQFLFEYFSETQRNKGNFPGRFSGRQFSNSRSEMNVSTLELGDSALYLCASSLVDTYNEQFFGPGTRLTVL.

The CDR3 loop is CASPTWGPGRYNEQFF. In DNA, the CDR3 is TGTGCCAGCCCTACTTGGGGCCCAGGAAGGTACAATGAGCAGTTCTTC. The chain links TRBV6-4 to TRBJ2-1; a possible D gene is TRBD1 (5 bases). The V gene lost 8 bases and the J gene lost 4 bases, with 21 bases spanning the gap. The CDR3 has 16 amino acids. The germline V gene has CDR1 MRHNA and CDR2 SNTAGT.

The rearrangement joins TRBV25-1 to TRBJ1-5; TRBD1 matches at 8 bases. V shed 3 bases and J 3 bases; nucleotides not matched to a gene: 10. The CDR3 runs 17 residues. Germline lookup yields CDR1 MGHDK and CDR2 SYGVNS. The CDR3 sequence is CASSDISRGRDNQPQHF. CDR3 sequence (DNA): TGTGCCAGCAGTGATATAAGCAGGGGGCGAGACAATCAGCCCCAGCATTTT.